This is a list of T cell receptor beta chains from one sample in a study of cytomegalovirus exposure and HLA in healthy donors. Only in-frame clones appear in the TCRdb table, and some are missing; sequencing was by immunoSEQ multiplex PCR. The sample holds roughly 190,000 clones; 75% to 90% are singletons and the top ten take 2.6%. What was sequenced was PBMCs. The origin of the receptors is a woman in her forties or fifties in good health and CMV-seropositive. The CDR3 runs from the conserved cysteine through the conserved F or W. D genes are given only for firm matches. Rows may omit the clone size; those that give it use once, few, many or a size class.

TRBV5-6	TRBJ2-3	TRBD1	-	TGTGCCAGCAGCAGGAATGGACAGGATAGGCCAGATACGCAGTATTTT	CASSRNGQDRPDTQYF
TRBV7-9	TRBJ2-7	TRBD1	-	TGTGCCAGCAGCTTAGTGGGACAGGGAACCTACGAGCAGTACTTC	CASSLVGQGTYEQYF
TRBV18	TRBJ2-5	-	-	TGTGCCAGCTCACCGGGACGGAGGGGTGAGACCCAGTACTTC	CASSPGRRGETQYF
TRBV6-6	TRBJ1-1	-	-	TGTGCCAGCAGTTACTCCCGGGGGGCAGAAGCTTTCTTT	CASSYSRGAEAFF
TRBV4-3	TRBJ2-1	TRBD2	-	TGCGCCAGCAGCCAAGATAGAACTAGCGGGGGGCTCAATGAGCAGTTCTTC	CASSQDRTSGGLNEQFF
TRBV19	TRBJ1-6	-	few	TGTGCCAGTAGTATCGTTGGCAGGGTTGATTCACCCCTCCACTTT	CASSIVGRVDSPLHF
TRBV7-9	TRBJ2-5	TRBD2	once	TGTGCCAGCAGCAACACGCGGGGGGCGCAAGAGACCCAGTACTTC	CASSNTRGAQETQYF
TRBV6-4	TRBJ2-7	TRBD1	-	TGTGCCAGCAGTGATTACCCGGGACAGGGGACCTACGAGCAGTACTTC	CASSDYPGQGTYEQYF
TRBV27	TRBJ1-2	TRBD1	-	TGTGCCAGCAGTGTCCGACAGGGACTGTCCCCTTATGGCTACACCTTC	CASSVRQGLSPYGYTF
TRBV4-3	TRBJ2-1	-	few	TGCGCCAGCAGTCTCTGGGGAGGCTACAATGAGCAGTTCTTC	CASSLWGGYNEQFF